This T cell receptor (beta chain) was observed in a study of T cells in Graves' hyperthyroidism and ophthalmopathy. About the research overall: The blood sample was taken at first diagnosis, before treatment began. The study's findings and limits: Model predictions of ophthalmopathy came a median around 6.5 months before onset.

CDR3 length equals 14 residues. The germline CDR1 and CDR2 sequences are KGHDR and SFDVKD. Trimming pared 4 bases from V and 5 bases from J, leaving 11 bases between. RNA transcripts were the template for amplifying TCR beta CDR3 regions. A set of HTBI primers served as the primers for a first-round RT-PCR of the TCR CDR3. A single record per CDR3 protein comes from TCRdb applying MiXCR to the multiplex PCR reads. The sample has around 720,000 distinct CDR3 sequences; around 40% are singletons. If no ophthalmopathy progression occurred within 18 months, Graves' hyperthyroidism was stable. Roughly 9.1 ml of fresh peripheral blood supplied the PBMCs. This clonotype occurred many times. Antigen unknown.

This clonotype was sampled from a woman in her 40s with Graves' hyperthyroidism. This chain links TRBV24-1 with TRBJ1-5; tentative D call: TRBD1 (6 bases). Material: blood. CDR3 sequence (DNA): TGTGCCACCAGTGACTGGACAGAGTATCAGCCCCAGCATTTT. It encodes CATSDWTEYQPQHF.